This note documents a single T cell receptor (beta chain) sequence. As processed by the authors: Nucleated cell counts were estimated from reference gene primer amplification. The repertoire was sequenced with immunoSEQ multiplex PCR; TCRdb's copy has only in-frame clones and lacks some. That table furnishes V, J and clone size, whereas the DNA furnished D and trimming. The table lists about 200,000 clones, more than 70% of them singletons. Trimming pared 1 base from V and 0 bases from J, leaving 7 bases between. CDR3 length: 14 residues. Germline CDR1 reads SEHNR; CDR2 reads FQNEAQ (reference sequence). The data belong to a study of blood T cell repertoires in COVID-19.

The receptor was isolated from a person aged 65 to 85 with COVID-19, enrolled during active disease. Material for sequencing was peripheral blood. This chain connects TRBV7-9 to TRBJ2-7; D unclear. The CDR3 coding sequence is TGTGCCAGCAGCTTAGGACTGAGCTCCTACGAGCAGTACTTC. It yields the protein CASSLGLSSYEQYF.